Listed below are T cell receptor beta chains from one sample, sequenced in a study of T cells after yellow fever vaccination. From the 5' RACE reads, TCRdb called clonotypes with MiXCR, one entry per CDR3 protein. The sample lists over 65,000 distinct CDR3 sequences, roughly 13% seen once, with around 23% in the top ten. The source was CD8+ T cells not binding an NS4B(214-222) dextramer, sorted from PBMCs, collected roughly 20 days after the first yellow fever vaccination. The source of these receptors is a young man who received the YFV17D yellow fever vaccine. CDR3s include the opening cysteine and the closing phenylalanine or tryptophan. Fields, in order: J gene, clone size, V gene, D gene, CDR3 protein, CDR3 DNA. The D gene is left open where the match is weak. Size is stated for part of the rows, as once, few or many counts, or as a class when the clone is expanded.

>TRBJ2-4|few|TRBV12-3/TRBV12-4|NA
CASSPGVLAKNIQYF
TGTGCCAGCAGTCCAGGGGTCTTAGCCAAAAACATTCAGTACTTC
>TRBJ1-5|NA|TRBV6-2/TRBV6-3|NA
CASSYSINNQPQHF
TGTGCCAGCAGTTACTCGATCAACAATCAGCCCCAGCATTTT
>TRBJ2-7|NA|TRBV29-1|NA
CSVEYAETYEQYF
TGCAGCGTTGAATATGCAGAAACCTACGAGCAGTACTTC
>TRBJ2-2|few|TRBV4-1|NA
CASSQGTPTGELFF
TGCGCCAGCAGCCAAGGGACTCCCACCGGGGAGCTGTTTTTT
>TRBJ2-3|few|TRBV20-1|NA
CSARDSLLEGADTQYF
TGCAGTGCTAGAGATAGTCTCCTTGAGGGGGCAGATACGCAGTATTTT
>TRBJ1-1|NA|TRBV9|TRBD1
CASSANRGLNTEAFF
TGTGCCAGCAGCGCGAACAGGGGGTTGAACACTGAAGCTTTCTTT
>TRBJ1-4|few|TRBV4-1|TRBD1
CASSHYRGGATNEKLFF
TGCGCCAGCAGCCACTACAGGGGGGGAGCAACTAATGAAAAACTGTTTTTT
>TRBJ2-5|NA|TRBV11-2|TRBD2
CASSLALTGGQETQYF
TGTGCCAGCAGCTTAGCCTTGACGGGGGGACAAGAGACCCAGTACTTC
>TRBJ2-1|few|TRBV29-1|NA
CSGQTLYNEQFF
TGCAGCGGACAGACCTTGTACAATGAGCAGTTCTTC
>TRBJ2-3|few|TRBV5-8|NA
CASSFGLAGTDTQYF
TGTGCCAGCAGCTTTGGGCTAGCCGGCACAGATACGCAGTATTTT
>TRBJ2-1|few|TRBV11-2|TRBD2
CASSSAGGDNEQFF
TGTGCCAGCAGCTCCGCGGGGGGGGACAATGAGCAGTTCTTC
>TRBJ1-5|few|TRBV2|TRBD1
CASSWTGGNQPQHF
TGTGCCAGCAGTTGGACAGGCGGCAATCAGCCCCAGCATTTT
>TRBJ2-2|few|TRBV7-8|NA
CASSLGRVNTGELFF
TGTGCCAGCAGCTTAGGAAGGGTTAACACCGGGGAGCTGTTTTTT
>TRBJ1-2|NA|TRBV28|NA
CASSTSQRYGYTF
TGTGCCAGCAGTACCTCTCAGCGCTATGGCTACACCTTC
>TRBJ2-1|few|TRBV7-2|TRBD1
CASSPTRQGFNEQFF
TGTGCCAGCAGCCCCACAAGACAGGGATTCAATGAGCAGTTCTTC
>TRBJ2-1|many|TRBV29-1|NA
CSVVGRENNEQFF
TGCAGCGTTGTGGGGCGGGAAAACAATGAGCAGTTCTTC
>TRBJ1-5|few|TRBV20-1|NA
CSATALEGAFNQPQHF
TGCAGTGCAACCGCCCTAGAGGGAGCGTTCAATCAGCCCCAGCATTTT
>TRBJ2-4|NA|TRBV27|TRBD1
CASSLGGKSHIQYF
TGTGCCAGCAGTCTAGGGGGCAAAAGTCACATTCAGTACTTC
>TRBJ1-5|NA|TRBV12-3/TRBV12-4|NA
CTSSLRGSNQPQHF
TGTACCAGCAGTTTGAGGGGTAGCAATCAGCCCCAGCATTTT
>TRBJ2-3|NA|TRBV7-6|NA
CASSIVERAVTDTQYF
TGTGCCAGCAGCATAGTGGAGAGGGCAGTCACAGATACGCAGTATTTT
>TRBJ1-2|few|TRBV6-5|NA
CASSYGRVGGNGYTF
TGTGCCAGCAGTTATGGCAGGGTCGGAGGGAATGGCTACACCTTC
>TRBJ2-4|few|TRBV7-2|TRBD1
CASSLGLQGENIQYF
TGTGCCAGCAGCTTAGGTTTACAGGGGGAAAACATTCAGTACTTC
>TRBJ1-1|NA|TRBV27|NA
CASSLFPPTGRPEAFF
TGTGCCAGCAGCCTATTCCCCCCGACAGGTAGGCCTGAAGCTTTCTTT
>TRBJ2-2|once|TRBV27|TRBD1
CASSFGTGVSTGELFF
TGTGCCAGCAGTTTTGGGACAGGGGTTTCCACCGGGGAGCTGTTTTTT
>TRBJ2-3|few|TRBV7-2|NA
CASSSARDTQYF
TGTGCCAGCAGCTCAGCAAGAGATACGCAGTATTTT
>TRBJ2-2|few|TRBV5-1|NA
CASRSGTQNTGELFF
TGCGCCAGCAGATCCGGGACGCAGAACACCGGGGAGCTGTTTTTT
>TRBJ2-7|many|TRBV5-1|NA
CASSPRGVEQYF
TGCGCCAGCAGCCCCAGGGGGGTCGAGCAGTACTTC
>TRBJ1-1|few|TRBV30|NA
CAWGRGNTEAFF
TGTGCCTGGGGTAGGGGGAACACTGAAGCTTTCTTT
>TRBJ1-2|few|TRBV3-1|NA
CASSQGDRSYGYTF
TGTGCCAGCAGCCAAGGCGACAGGAGTTATGGCTACACCTTC
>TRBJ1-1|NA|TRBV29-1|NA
CSVEKGMNTEAFF
TGCAGCGTTGAAAAGGGAATGAACACTGAAGCTTTCTTT
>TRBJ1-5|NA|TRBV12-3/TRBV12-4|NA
CASSLTDLTHQPQHF
TGTGCCAGCAGTTTAACGGACCTAACACATCAGCCCCAGCATTTT
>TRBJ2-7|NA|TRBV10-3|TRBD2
CATHGGETYEQYF
TGTGCCACCCACGGGGGGGAGACCTACGAGCAGTACTTC
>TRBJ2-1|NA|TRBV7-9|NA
CASSLAGNNEQFF
TGTGCCAGCAGCTTAGCCGGGAACAATGAGCAGTTCTTC
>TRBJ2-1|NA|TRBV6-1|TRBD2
CASSENSGGYNEQFF
TGTGCCAGCAGTGAAAACAGCGGGGGATACAATGAGCAGTTCTTC
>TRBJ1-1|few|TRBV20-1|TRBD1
CSARETGDTEAFF
TGCAGTGCTAGAGAGACAGGGGACACTGAAGCTTTCTTT
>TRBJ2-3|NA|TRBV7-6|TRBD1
CASSPPSDRGQGDTQYF
TGTGCCAGCAGCCCCCCCTCCGACAGGGGGCAGGGAGATACGCAGTATTTT
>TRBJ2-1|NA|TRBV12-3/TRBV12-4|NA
CASSDTGSLEQFF
TGTGCCAGCAGTGACACAGGGAGTTTGGAGCAGTTCTTC
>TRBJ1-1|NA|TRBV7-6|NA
CASSPRGTEAFF
TGTGCCAGCAGCCCCCGAGGCACTGAAGCTTTCTTT
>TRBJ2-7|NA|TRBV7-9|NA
CASGLRGAYEQYF
TGTGCCAGCGGGTTGAGAGGGGCCTACGAGCAGTACTTC
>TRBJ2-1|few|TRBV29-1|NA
CSVLGDEQFF
TGCAGCGTCCTGGGTGATGAGCAGTTCTTC
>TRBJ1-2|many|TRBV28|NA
CASSFEGGVYGYTF
TGTGCCAGCAGTTTCGAGGGGGGCGTTTATGGCTACACCTTC
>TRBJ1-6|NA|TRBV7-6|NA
CASSTGPDNSPLHF
TGTGCCAGCAGTACGGGCCCCGATAATTCACCCCTCCACTTT
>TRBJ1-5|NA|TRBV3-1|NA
CASSQDPGHQHF
TGTGCCAGCAGCCAAGATCCGGGGCACCAGCATTTT
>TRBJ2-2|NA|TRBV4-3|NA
CASSQQGDTGELFF
TGCGCCAGCAGCCAACAGGGAGACACCGGGGAGCTGTTTTTT
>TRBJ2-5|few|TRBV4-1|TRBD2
CASSQVSAGGFQETQYF
TGCGCCAGCAGCCAAGTATCAGCGGGGGGATTTCAAGAGACCCAGTACTTC
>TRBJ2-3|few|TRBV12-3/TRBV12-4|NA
CASSLDGGAGDTQYF
TGTGCCAGCAGTTTGGATGGGGGGGCTGGAGATACGCAGTATTTT
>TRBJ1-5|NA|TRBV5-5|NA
CASSLVGRVNQPQHF
TGTGCCAGCAGCTTGGTTGGCAGGGTAAATCAGCCCCAGCATTTT
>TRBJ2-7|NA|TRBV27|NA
CASSLKVDYEQYF
TGTGCCAGCAGTTTAAAAGTTGACTACGAGCAGTACTTC
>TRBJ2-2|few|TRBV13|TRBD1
CASSSDRGQSGELFF
TGTGCCAGCAGCTCGGACAGGGGACAATCCGGGGAGCTGTTTTTT
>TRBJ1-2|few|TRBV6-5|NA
CASGQIYGYTF
TGTGCCAGCGGGCAGATCTATGGCTACACCTTC
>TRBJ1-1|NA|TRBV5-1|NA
CASSVNSNPEAFF
TGCGCCAGCAGCGTGAACAGCAACCCTGAAGCTTTCTTT
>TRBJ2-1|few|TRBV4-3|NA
CASSQGPGTGYNEQFF
TGCGCCAGCAGCCAAGGGCCTGGTACGGGCTACAATGAGCAGTTCTTC
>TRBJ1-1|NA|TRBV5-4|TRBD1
CASSLEKGRGTGFNTEAFF
TGTGCCAGCAGCTTGGAGAAGGGGCGCGGGACAGGGTTTAACACTGAAGCTTTCTTT